The 28 T cell receptor beta chains given below trace back to one sample, sequenced in a study of blood T cells in healthy people across ages (dated by TCRdb to the mid-2010s). To prepare the library, 5' RACE was applied. For sequencing, an Illumina HiSeq 2500 was employed. The second PCR ran for roughly 6 to 11 cycles and used a J-beta primer mix along with a sample-barcoded 5' primer. TCRdb redid the processing of the public reads, applying fastp at Q25 and MiXCR, and retained in-frame beta chains. Every entry covers one CDR3 protein and lists the most common genes and DNA from its rows. The sample table contains around 800,000 distinct CDR3 sequences; only one count was recorded for approximately 59% of them. The top ten clonotypes cover roughly a quarter of the sample. Specimen: blood. All receptors derive from a man under 40 in good health.

This sequence joins TRBV7-2 and TRBJ2-7, with a possible D match to TRBD1 (7 bases). CDR1 is SGHTA, CDR2 FQGNSA, per germline. Trimming stripped 5 bases from V and 3 bases from J, with 26 bases between. The CDR3 loop spans 18 amino acids. The CDR3 loop reads CASSQGARGTDQNYEQYF. The DNA for the CDR3 is TGTGCCAGCAGCCAAGGGGCTCGGGGGACAGACCAAAACTACGAGCAGTACTTC.

This chain uses TRBV12-3 or TRBV12-4 with TRBJ1-5; D not certain. The CDR3 is 13 residues long. With 8 bases removed from V and 2 bases from J, the gap between germline ends came to 10 bases. The CDR3 DNA reads as TGTGCCAGCCACGGGGTGGGCAATCAGCCCCAGCATTTT. It codes for CASHGVGNQPQHF.

Points on this clonotype: One end of the junction fails to match germline, which may point to a read error. The chain joins TRBV10-3 to TRBJ2-5; 9 bases are shared with TRBD2. This CDR3 has 15 residues. Germline CDR1 ENHRY, CDR2 SYGVKD. The CDR3 spells CVISESAGGQETQYF. In nucleotides, the CDR3 is TGTGTCATCAGTGAGTCGGCGGGGGGGCAAGAGACCCAGTACTTC.

The chain links TRBV6-2 or TRBV6-3 to TRBJ2-3; tentatively, D is TRBD1 or TRBD2 (7 bases each). Trimming removed 5 bases at V and 13 bases at J, with 16 bases between. The CDR3 sequence is 12 residues long. Germline CDR1 reads MNHEY; CDR2 reads SVGEGT. The CDR3 DNA sequence: TGTGCCAGCAGTCAGTCGCAGGGGGGGAAGTATTTT. It specifies CASSQSQGGKYF.

The J gene is TRBJ1-1, the V gene TRBV6-5, with 10 bases identical to TRBD1. V lost 5 bases and J lost 6; bases outside the gene matches: 6. From germline, CDR1 is MNHEY and CDR2 SVGAGI. This CDR3 comprises 14 residues. CDR3 sequence reads: CASSPPTGGPEAFF. DNA of the CDR3: TGTGCCAGCAGTCCACCGACAGGGGGCCCTGAAGCTTTCTTT.

This chain connects TRBV24-1 to TRBJ2-1; 10 bases align to TRBD2. Germline V gene sequence: CDR1 KGHDR, CDR2 SFDVKD. The CDR3 runs to 17 residues. The trim removed 1 base at V and 5 bases at J, leaving 7 bases unmatched. The CDR3 DNA reads as TGTGCCACCAGTGATTTCAGCGGGGGGGCATCCCACAATGAGCAGTTCTTC. Amino acids: CATSDFSGGASHNEQFF.

The chain combines TRBV29-1 with TRBJ2-2; 9 nucleotides align to TRBD1. With V trimmed by 7 bases and J by 4 bases, 7 bases remained unmatched. CDR1 and CDR2 (germline): SQVTM, ANQGSEA. This CDR3 region has 14 residues. The CDR3 loop reads CSAVRDRATGELFF. The DNA of the CDR3 is TGCAGCGCGGTGAGGGACAGGGCCACCGGGGAGCTGTTTTTT.

On this clonotype itself: A read error may explain this, as a much larger clone is one base away. The CDR3 here is CANSTSVRETQYF. In nucleotides, the CDR3 is TGTGCCAACAGCACGAGCGTGCGGGAGACCCAGTACTTC. The V gene is TRBV12-3 or TRBV12-4, the J gene TRBJ2-5, with unresolved D. V gave up 10 bases and J gave up 5 bases, with 17 bases separating them. This CDR3 is built from 13 residues.

Ten or more counts support this clonotype. J is TRBJ1-4 and V is TRBV12-3 or TRBV12-4; the D is unclear. This CDR3 comprises 16 residues. V was pared by 7 bases and J by 0 bases, with 15 bases between. This chain's CDR3 is CASTLSVAATNEKLFF. Written as DNA, the CDR3 is TGTGCCAGCACCCTATCGGTGGCGGCAACTAATGAAAAACTGTTTTTT.

This clonotype was seen repeatedly, ten times or more. This chain connects TRBV7-9 to TRBJ2-5; D ambiguous. CDR1 is SEHNR, CDR2 FQNEAQ, per germline (reference sequence). V shed 5 bases and J shed 5 bases, with 9 bases lying between them. The CDR3 is 12 residues long. As DNA, the CDR3 is TGTGCCAGCAGCCGGAACGTCGAGACCCAGTACTTC. Translation gives CASSRNVETQYF. Full variable domain (remainder filled in from reference TRBV7-9 and TRBJ2-5): DTGVSQNPRHKITKRGQNVTFRCDPISEHNRLYWYRQTLGQGPEFLTYFQNEAQLEKSRLLSDRFSAERPKGSFSTLEIQRTEQGDSAMYLCASSRNVETQYFGPGTRLLVL.

The table lists this clonotype with a few counts. The chain employs TRBV6-9 and TRBJ2-3; D is perhaps TRBD2 (5 bases). V was pared by 10 bases and J by 0 bases, with 14 bases between. The CDR3 contains 14 residues. Germline V gives CDR1 MNHGY, CDR2 SVAAGI. CDR3 sequence: CATTGFPSTDTQYF. The CDR3 coding sequence is TGTGCCACCACGGGATTTCCGAGCACAGATACGCAGTATTTT.

The V and J genes are TRBV6-2 or TRBV6-3 and TRBJ2-4, with D uncertain. CDR3 size: 17 residues. V was trimmed by 4 bases and J by 15 bases, leaving 31 bases between them. Germline CDR1 MNHEY, CDR2 SVGEGT. The CDR3: CASSSALWTVQLRLRYF. The CDR3 bases are TGTGCCAGCAGTTCCGCCTTGTGGACGGTACAGCTCCGCCTTAGGTACTTC.

Of note for this clonotype: A much bigger clone sits one base away, suggesting this may be a read error. The V and J genes are TRBV9 and TRBJ1-6; TRBD1 is a possible D gene (5 bases). In germline, CDR1 is SGDLS, CDR2 YYNGEE. The CDR3 covers 14 residues. DNA of the CDR3: TGTGCCAACAGCCCCCAGACAGATAATTCACCCCTCCACTTT. Protein: CANSPQTDNSPLHF.

The rearrangement links TRBV18 to TRBJ2-1; a possible D gene is TRBD1 (5 bases). The V end was cut by 6 bases, the J end by 6 bases, with 18 bases between. Germline V gene lookup returns CDR1 KGHSH and CDR2 LQKENI. This CDR3 has 15 residues. This CDR3 is CASSQGNARGNEQFF. The CDR3 DNA reads as TGTGCCAGCTCCCAGGGAAATGCCCGAGGCAATGAGCAGTTCTTC.

This chain connects TRBV5-4 to TRBJ1-1; tentative D call: TRBD1 (6 bases). V lost 4 bases, J lost 7 bases, and 8 bases lay in between. The CDR3 runs to 11 residues. From germline, CDR1 is SGHNT and CDR2 YYREEE (reference sequence). CDR3 in amino acids: CASSGGGEAFF. The DNA for the CDR3 is TGTGCCAGCAGCGGGGGCGGTGAAGCTTTCTTT.

This clonotype was recorded a few times. The chain recombines TRBV6-2 or TRBV6-3 with TRBJ2-6; no reliable D call. V shed 8 bases and J shed 4 bases, with 9 bases lying between them. Germline V gene data show CDR1 as MNHEY and CDR2 as SVGEGT. The CDR3 has 13 residues. CDR3 DNA: TGTGCCAGCGCGAAGACCGGGGCCAACGTCCTGACTTTC. Its translation is CASAKTGANVLTF.

This clonotype was detected once. At one boundary the junction diverges from the germline segment, which might be a read error. This chain joins TRBV15 and TRBJ2-3; TRBD2 aligns across 7 bases. The CDR3 runs 17 residues. Germline-derived CDR1 and CDR2 are LNHNV and YYDKDF (reference sequence). The CDR3 DNA follows: TGTGCCACCAGCACACCGCTCGGGAGGCCGGGCACAGATACGCGGTATTTT. The encoded protein is CATSTPLGRPGTDTRYF.

The gene calls are TRBV9 and TRBJ2-7; 9 positions match TRBD2. J lost 5 bases, V lost 3 bases, and 15 bases had no gene match. This CDR3 contains 17 residues. Germline CDR1 reads SGDLS; CDR2 reads YYNGEE. CDR3 in amino acids: CASSATDLAGMLHEQYF. The CDR3 DNA reads as TGTGCCAGCAGCGCGACGGATCTAGCGGGGATGCTCCACGAGCAGTACTTC.

The V and J genes are TRBV4-3 and TRBJ1-5, with D tentatively TRBD1 (5 bases). This CDR3 spans 13 amino acids. V shed 3 bases and J shed 5 bases, with 8 bases lying between them. Germline CDR1 and CDR2: LGHNA and YSLEER. The CDR3 sequence: CASSQDIYQPQHF. CDR3 bases: TGCGCCAGCAGCCAGGACATCTATCAGCCCCAGCATTTT.

V is TRBV6-6 and J is TRBJ2-5; TRBD1 matches at 7 bases. TRBJ2-7 explains the end of the DNA better; the J call may be wrong. The CDR3 covers 14 residues. In germline, CDR1 is MNHNY, CDR2 SVGAGI (reference sequence). CDR3 loop: CASSYGTVGGEQYF. The CDR3 DNA is TGTGCCAGCAGTTACGGGACAGTCGGCGGCGAGCAGTACTTC.

V usage is TRBV10-3 and J usage is TRBJ2-3, with D maybe TRBD1 (6 bases). The V end lost 4 bases, the J end lost 3 bases, and 14 bases lay between the germline ends. This CDR3 contains 15 residues. The germline CDR1 and CDR2 sequences are ENHRY and SYGVKD. The CDR3 nucleotides are TGTGCCATCAGTGGAGTACAGGGTATAACAGATACGCAGTATTTT. This codes for CAISGVQGITDTQYF.

V usage is TRBV6-6 and J usage is TRBJ2-7, with 9 bases lining up with TRBD1. CDR1 MNHNY and CDR2 SVGAGI come from the germline V gene (reference sequence). V shed 0 bases and J 4 bases; nucleotides not matched to a gene: 7. This CDR3 has 16 amino acids. The CDR3 spells CASSYSKGTGKYEQYF. The CDR3 DNA is TGTGCCAGCAGTTACTCGAAAGGGACAGGGAAGTACGAGCAGTACTTC.

This clonotype was detected once. The gene calls are TRBV12-3 or TRBV12-4 and TRBJ1-5; the D gene is possibly TRBD1 (5 bases). With 1 base removed from V and 0 bases from J, the gap between germline ends came to 7 bases. This CDR3 contains 15 residues. Here the CDR3 reads CASSLGQNSNQPQHF. The CDR3 nucleotides read TGTGCCAGCAGTTTAGGACAGAATAGCAATCAGCCCCAGCATTTT.

V gene TRBV5-1 combines with J gene TRBJ1-6; no clear D. V dropped 4 bases and J dropped 8 bases, with 7 bases sitting between them. The germline gives CDR1 SGHRS, CDR2 YFSETQ. This CDR3 comprises 12 residues. The CDR3 bases are TGCGCCAGCAGCCTTCCGGATTCACCCCTCCACTTT. Translation: CASSLPDSPLHF.

In this sample, this clonotype turned up a few times. The chain recombines TRBV25-1 with TRBJ1-4; no firm D call. The CDR3 length is 14 residues. Trimming removed 2 bases from V and 11 bases from J, with 15 bases in between. Germline values: CDR1 MGHDK, CDR2 SYGVNS. For the CDR3, the DNA is TGTGCCAGCAGTGAAAGGAGAGCCCCTGAGAAACTGTTTTTT. It is translated as CASSERRAPEKLFF.

The gene calls are TRBV18 and TRBJ2-1; D not resolved. Trimming removed 0 bases at V and 0 bases at J, with 6 bases between. This CDR3 is 15 amino acids long. Looked up from germline, CDR1 is KGHSH and CDR2 is LQKENI. CDR3 bases: TGTGCCAGCTCACCACCGATGAGCTCCTACAATGAGCAGTTCTTC. Translating it yields CASSPPMSSYNEQFF.

The chain carries TRBV6-5 and TRBJ2-4; 11 nucleotides agree with TRBD2. The DNA end is a closer match to TRBJ2-7, so the J assignment may be wrong. CDR3 length: 15 residues. Germline-derived CDR1 and CDR2 are MNHEY and SVGAGI. CDR3 loop: CASSYGTSGLYEQYF. DNA for the CDR3: TGTGCCAGCAGTTACGGGACTAGCGGTCTGTACGAGCAGTACTTC.

The V gene is TRBV4-3, the J gene TRBJ1-2, with a weak D call TRBD1 (5 bases). Germline V gene sequence: CDR1 LGHNA, CDR2 YSLEER. The CDR3 totals 15 residues. The V and J ends lost 4 bases and 0 bases respectively, with 12 bases between them. This CDR3 reads CASSPLDSANYGYTF. CDR3 nucleotide sequence: TGCGCCAGCAGCCCCTTAGACAGTGCTAACTATGGCTACACCTTC.